These 27 T cell receptor beta chains originate from one sample sequenced in a study of technical replicates of blood from several donors. Method: immunoSEQ multiplex PCR; TCRdb's copy keeps in-frame clones and lacks some. The table shows more than 90,000 clones, with nearly 97% occurring only once. Sample: T cells isolated from PBMCs. These receptors came from a human donor in good health.

The V and J genes are TRBV28 and TRBJ2-1, with 11 bases identical to TRBD2. The CDR3 extends over 20 amino acids. The germline V gene has CDR1 MDHEN and CDR2 SYDVKM. The V gene end was trimmed by 5 bases and the J gene end by 5 bases; junction bases not matched to a gene: 20. The CDR3 loop is CASSPASGRWEIVTDNEQFF. CDR3 nucleotide sequence: TGTGCCAGCAGTCCTGCTAGCGGGAGGTGGGAAATAGTTACCGACAATGAGCAGTTCTTC.

J is TRBJ2-1 and V is TRBV9; D is uncertain. The CDR3 covers 15 residues. With 0 bases removed from V and 3 bases from J, the gap between germline ends came to 10 bases. Germline values: CDR1 SGDLS, CDR2 YYNGEE. In DNA, the CDR3 is TGTGCCAGCAGCGTAGTGGCACAGATCTACAATGAGCAGTTCTTC. The encoded protein is CASSVVAQIYNEQFF.

This chain joins TRBV18 and TRBJ2-1; TRBD1 aligns across 7 bases. Germline trimming cut 3 bases from V and 5 bases from J; bases unmatched to any gene: 7. Germline CDR1 KGHSH, CDR2 LQKENI. The CDR3 is made up of 15 amino acids. CDR3 sequence: CASSPEGARDNEQFF. For the CDR3, the DNA is TGTGCCAGCTCACCTGAGGGGGCTAGAGACAATGAGCAGTTCTTC.

The chain links TRBV6-6 to TRBJ2-5, with 8 bases matching TRBD1. The germline V gene encodes CDR1 MNHNY and CDR2 SVGAGI (reference sequence). Trimming took 5 bases from V and 2 from J; bases not matched to a gene: 10. CDR3 length: 16 residues. The CDR3 region has the DNA TGTGCCAGCAGTAAACGACAGGGGCGCCAACAAGAGACCCAGTACTTC. Amino acids: CASSKRQGRQQETQYF.

This clone was seen a single time. CDR3 in amino acids: CASSVQGSGNTIYF. CDR3 DNA: TGTGCCAGCAGCGTACAGGGCTCTGGAAACACCATATATTTT. The chain carries TRBV9 and TRBJ1-3; TRBD1 might be the D (5 bases). The CDR3 has 14 amino acids. V gave up 1 base and J gave up 0 bases, with 5 bases separating them. Germline V gene sequence: CDR1 SGDLS, CDR2 YYNGEE.

The rearrangement joins TRBV14 to TRBJ1-4; 8 nucleotides align to TRBD1. V dropped 4 bases and J dropped 8; count of bases not matched to a gene: 3. The CDR3 spans 13 residues. Germline CDR1 reads SGHDN; CDR2 reads FVKESK. DNA for the CDR3: TGTGCCAGCAGCCCAGACAGGGGCGAAAAACTGTTTTTT. Protein: CASSPDRGEKLFF.

The chain has TRBV14 and TRBJ2-7; 11 bases line up with TRBD1. Germline V CDR1 and CDR2: SGHDN, FVKESK. This CDR3 is 14 amino acids long. The J segment lost 3 bases and the V segment lost 4 bases, leaving 2 bases of the junction unmatched. The CDR3 sequence: CASSLGTGGYEQYF. The CDR3 region has the DNA TGTGCCAGCAGCCTCGGGACAGGGGGCTACGAGCAGTACTTC.

The gene calls are TRBV4-2 and TRBJ1-1; D call uncertain. There are 20 residues in the CDR3. V lost 0 bases and J 3 bases, leaving 26 bases between the germline ends. Germline CDR1 LGHNA, CDR2 YNFKEQ. The CDR3 loop reads CASSQEPKGSARFGDTEAFF. The DNA for the CDR3 is TGTGCCAGCAGCCAAGAACCTAAAGGTTCCGCCCGTTTCGGGGACACTGAAGCTTTCTTT.

In its sample, this clone was seen once. The chain couples TRBV13 to TRBJ2-7, with 9 bases matching TRBD1. This CDR3 comprises 16 residues. The germline gives CDR1 PRHDT, CDR2 FYEKMQ (reference sequence). Losses at the gene ends were 5 bases for V and 0 bases for J; bases not matched to a gene: 8. CDR3 in DNA: TGTGCCAGCAGCGCCACAGGGGGCTGGAGCTCCTACGAGCAGTACTTC. Protein: CASSATGGWSSYEQYF.

The chain uses TRBV5-1 and TRBJ1-2; no definite D call. Between the trimmed V and J ends, which lost 1 base and 3 bases, there was a span of 10 bases. The CDR3 has 14 residues. Germline V CDR1 and CDR2: SGHRS, YFSETQ. The CDR3 region has the DNA TGCGCCAGCAGCTTGCTCGGGTATGACTATGGCTACACCTTC. Its protein is CASSLLGYDYGYTF.

The table lists this clone with a count of one. The rearrangement uses TRBV18 and TRBJ2-7, with 11 bases aligning to TRBD2. Per the germline V gene, CDR1 is KGHSH and CDR2 is LQKENI. The CDR3 has 16 amino acids. Trimming took 3 bases from V and 2 from J; bases not matched to a gene: 6. The CDR3 region is CASSPGLAVITYEQYF. CDR3 coding DNA: TGTGCCAGCTCACCGGGACTAGCGGTTATTACCTACGAGCAGTACTTC.

The chain links TRBV25-1 to TRBJ1-2; TRBD1 is a possible D gene (6 bases). V was cut by 7 bases and J by 6 bases, with 12 bases left in between. CDR1 and CDR2 from the germline V gene are MGHDK and SYGVNS. The CDR3 loop spans 12 amino acids. The CDR3 is CASNRDWDGYTF. CDR3 nucleotide sequence: TGTGCCAGCAACAGGGATTGGGATGGCTACACCTTC.

The chain couples TRBV9 to TRBJ2-1, with TRBD2 identical over 10 bases. Trimming cost V 1 base and J 5 bases; bases outside gene matches: 6. Per germline, CDR1 SGDLS and CDR2 YYNGEE. The CDR3 loop spans 16 amino acids. The CDR3: CASSVSSGGANNEQFF. Here the CDR3 DNA reads TGTGCCAGCAGCGTATCCAGCGGGGGGGCCAACAATGAGCAGTTCTTC. Complete variable domain (other parts from reference TRBV9 and TRBJ2-1): DSGVTQTPKHLITATGQRVTLRCSPRSGDLSVYWYQQSLDQGLQFLIQYYNGEERAKGNILERFSAQQFPDLHSELNLSSLELGDSALYFCASSVSSGGANNEQFFGPGTRLTVL.

The rearrangement uses TRBV27 and TRBJ2-1, with TRBD2 identical over 7 bases. Trimming at V came to 6 bases and at J to 2 bases, leaving 4 bases not matched to a gene. This CDR3 spans 14 amino acids. The V gene's germline CDR1 is MNHEY and CDR2 SMNVEV (reference sequence). The CDR3 sequence: CASSLLATYNEQFF. The CDR3 nucleotides read TGTGCCAGCAGCCTACTAGCGACCTACAATGAGCAGTTCTTC.

This chain joins TRBV5-1 and TRBJ1-2; no clear D gene. This CDR3 spans 13 amino acids. In germline, CDR1 is SGHRS, CDR2 YFSETQ. The V gene lost 4 bases and the J gene lost 1 base, with 8 bases spanning the gap. The CDR3 sequence: CASSTRLNYGYTF. DNA of the CDR3: TGCGCCAGCAGCACCAGACTTAACTATGGCTACACCTTC.

Only one count was recorded for this clone. V and J are TRBV29-1 and TRBJ2-3, with D hard to call. There are 12 residues in the CDR3. V was shortened by 4 bases and J by 4 bases, with 9 bases between the two germline ends. Germline V gene data show CDR1 as SQVTM and CDR2 as ANQGSEA. The CDR3 loop is CSVASAADTQYF. CDR3 in DNA: TGCAGCGTTGCGAGTGCCGCAGATACGCAGTATTTT.

V is TRBV2 and J is TRBJ2-1; D gene unclear. V was shortened by 7 bases and J by 0 bases, with 13 bases between the two germline ends. Per germline, CDR1 SNHLY and CDR2 FYNNEI. The CDR3 covers 15 residues. CDR3 in amino acids: CASTRYRSSYNEQFF. The CDR3 bases are TGTGCCAGCACCCGGTACCGAAGCTCCTACAATGAGCAGTTCTTC.

For the CDR3, the DNA is TGTGCCAGCTATAGAACAGGTCCCTACGAGCAGTACTTC. Translating gives CASYRTGPYEQYF. The gene calls are TRBV6-1 and TRBJ2-7, with D perhaps matching TRBD1 (5 bases). The CDR3 is 13 residues long. Trimming took 8 bases from V and 2 from J, leaving 13 bases between them. Germline V gene lookup returns CDR1 MNHNS and CDR2 SASEGT.

The rearrangement links TRBV6-5 to TRBJ1-2; D is perhaps TRBD1 (5 bases). This CDR3 spans 16 amino acids. Trimming took 1 base from V and 4 from J, leaving 16 bases between them. The germline CDR1 and CDR2 sequences are MNHEY and SVGAGI. CDR3 in amino acids: CASSYFADRNLYGYTF. CDR3 DNA sequence: TGTGCCAGCAGTTACTTTGCTGACAGAAATCTCTATGGCTACACCTTC.

The chain combines TRBV2 with TRBJ2-7; D is unclear. V was pared by 2 bases and J by 5 bases, with 10 bases between. This CDR3 comprises 13 residues. Germline V CDR1 and CDR2: SNHLY, FYNNEI. CDR3 sequence (DNA): TGTGCCAGCAGTGAATCCCAGGCCAACGAGCAGTACTTC. The encoded protein is CASSESQANEQYF.

The CDR3 region has the DNA TGTGCCAGCAGCAATGACAGGTTCACAGATACGCAGTATTTT. Protein: CASSNDRFTDTQYF. The rearrangement links TRBV7-3 to TRBJ2-3, with D perhaps TRBD1 (6 bases). Trimming stripped 5 bases from V and 2 bases from J, with 11 bases between. The CDR3 length is 14 residues. CDR1 is SGHTA and CDR2 is FQGTGA in the germline V gene.

This clone showed up just a few times. For the CDR3, the DNA is TGCAGCGGTAGCGACCAAGAGACCCAGTACTTC. This translates into CSGSDQETQYF. This rearrangement joins TRBV29-1 to TRBJ2-5, with TRBD2 as a possible D gene (5 bases). Looked up from germline, CDR1 is SQVTM and CDR2 is ANQGSEA. Between the trimmed V and J ends, which lost 7 bases and 0 bases, there was a span of 6 bases. The CDR3 extends over 11 amino acids.

Concerning this clone: One end of the junction is discordant with germline, which a read error may explain. The rearrangement links TRBV27 to TRBJ2-1; D uncertain. Per the germline V gene, CDR1 is MNHEY and CDR2 is SMNVEV (reference sequence). The CDR3 spans 12 residues. In DNA, the CDR3 is TGTGCCAGCAGGAATCCGGGTTCTATGATGGTCTTC. It specifies CASRNPGSMMVF.

The chain has TRBV28 and TRBJ1-1; unclear D gene. V was cut by 6 bases and J by 0 bases, with 14 bases left in between. The germline V gene encodes CDR1 MDHEN and CDR2 SYDVKM. The CDR3 consists of 15 residues. This CDR3 reads CASSRVLALNTEAFF. The DNA of the CDR3 is TGTGCCAGCAGCCGGGTCCTGGCCCTGAACACTGAAGCTTTCTTT.

CDR3 nucleotide sequence: TGTGCCAGCAGCAAAGTTCTTTCTCCAGGAGGGGCTTGTAATGAAAAACTGTTTTTT. The encoded protein is CASSKVLSPGGACNEKLFF. The gene calls are TRBV21-1 and TRBJ1-4. TRBV21-1 counts as a pseudogene. The CDR3 is 19 residues long.

The rearrangement uses TRBV7-9 and TRBJ2-1; weak D call: TRBD2 (6 bases). The germline CDR1 and CDR2 sequences are SEHNR and FQNEAQ (reference sequence). Trimming removed 1 base from V and 4 bases from J, with 8 bases in between. The CDR3 is 14 residues long. The CDR3 DNA is TGTGCCAGCAGCTTAGTGGGGGGTTACAATGAGCAGTTCTTC. Encoded protein: CASSLVGGYNEQFF.

This chain joins TRBV7-7 and TRBJ2-3; 14 positions match TRBD2. Germline CDR1 is SSHAT and CDR2 is FNYEAQ (reference sequence). V lost 5 bases, J lost 3 bases, and 7 bases stayed unmatched. This CDR3 is built from 17 residues. The CDR3 region is CASSPGLAGGKTDTQYF. Here the CDR3 DNA reads TGTGCCAGCAGCCCTGGACTAGCGGGAGGAAAAACAGATACGCAGTATTTT.